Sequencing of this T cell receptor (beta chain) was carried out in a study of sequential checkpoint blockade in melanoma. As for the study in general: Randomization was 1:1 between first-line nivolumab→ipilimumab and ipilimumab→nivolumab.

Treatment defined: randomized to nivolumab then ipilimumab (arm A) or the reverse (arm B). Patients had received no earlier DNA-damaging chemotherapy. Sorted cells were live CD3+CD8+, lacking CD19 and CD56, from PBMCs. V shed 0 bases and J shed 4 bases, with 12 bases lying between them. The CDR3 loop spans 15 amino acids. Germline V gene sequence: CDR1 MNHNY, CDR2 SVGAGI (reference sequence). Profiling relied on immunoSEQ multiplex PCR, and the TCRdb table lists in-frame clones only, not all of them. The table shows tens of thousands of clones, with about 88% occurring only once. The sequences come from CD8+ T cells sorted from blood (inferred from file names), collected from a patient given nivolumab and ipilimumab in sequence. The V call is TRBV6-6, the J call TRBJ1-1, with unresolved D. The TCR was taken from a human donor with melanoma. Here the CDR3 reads CASSYSTGRLTEAFF. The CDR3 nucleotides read TGTGCCAGCAGTTACTCGACTGGAAGGCTCACTGAAGCTTTCTTT.